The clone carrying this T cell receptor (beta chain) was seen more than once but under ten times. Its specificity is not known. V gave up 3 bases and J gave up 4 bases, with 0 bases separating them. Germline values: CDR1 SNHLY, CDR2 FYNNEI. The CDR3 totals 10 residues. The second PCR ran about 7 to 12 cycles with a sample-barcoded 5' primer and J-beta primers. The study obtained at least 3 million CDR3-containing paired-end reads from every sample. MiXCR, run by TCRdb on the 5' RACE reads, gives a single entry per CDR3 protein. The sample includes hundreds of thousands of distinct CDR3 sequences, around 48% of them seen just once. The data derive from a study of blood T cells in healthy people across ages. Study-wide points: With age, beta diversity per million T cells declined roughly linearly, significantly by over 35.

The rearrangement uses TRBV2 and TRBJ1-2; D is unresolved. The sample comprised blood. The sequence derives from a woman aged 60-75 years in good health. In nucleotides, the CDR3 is TGTGCCAGCAGTGACTATGGCTACACCTTC. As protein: CASSDYGYTF.